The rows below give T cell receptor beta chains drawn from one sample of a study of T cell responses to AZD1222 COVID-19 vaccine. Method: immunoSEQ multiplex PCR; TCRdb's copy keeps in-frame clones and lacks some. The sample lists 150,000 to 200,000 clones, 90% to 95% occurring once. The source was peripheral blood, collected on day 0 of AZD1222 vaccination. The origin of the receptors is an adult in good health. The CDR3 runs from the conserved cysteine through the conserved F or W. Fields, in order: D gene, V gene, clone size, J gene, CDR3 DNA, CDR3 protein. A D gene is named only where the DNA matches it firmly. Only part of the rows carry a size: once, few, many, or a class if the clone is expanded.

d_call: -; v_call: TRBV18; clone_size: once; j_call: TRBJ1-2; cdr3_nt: TGTGCCAGCTCACCACCCGGAGCAGGGTTCGGCTACACCTTC; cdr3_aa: CASSPPGAGFGYTF
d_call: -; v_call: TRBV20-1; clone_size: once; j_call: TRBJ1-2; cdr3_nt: TGCAGTGCTAGTACCGCAGGGGCCCCAAAAGCCTATGGCTACACCTTC; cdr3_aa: CSASTAGAPKAYGYTF
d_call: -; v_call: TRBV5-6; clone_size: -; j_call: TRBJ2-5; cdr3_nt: TGTGCCAGCAGCTGGTGGGGCTACCAAGAGACCCAGTACTTC; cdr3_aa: CASSWWGYQETQYF
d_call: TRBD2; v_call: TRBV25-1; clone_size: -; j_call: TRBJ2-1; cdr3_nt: TGTGCCAGCAGTTACAGCGGGGGCCCCCCCAGGGATGAGCAGTTCTTC; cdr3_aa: CASSYSGGPPRDEQFF
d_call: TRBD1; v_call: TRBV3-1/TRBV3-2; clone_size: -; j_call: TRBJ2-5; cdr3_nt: TGTGCCAGCAGATGGACAGGGGAAGAGACCCAGTACTTC; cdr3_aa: CASRWTGEETQYF
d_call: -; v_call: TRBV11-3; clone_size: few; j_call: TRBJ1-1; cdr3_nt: TGTGCCAGCAGCTTAAGCTTAGACACTGAAGCTTTCTTT; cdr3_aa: CASSLSLDTEAFF
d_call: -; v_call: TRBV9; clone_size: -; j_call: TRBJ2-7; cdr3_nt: TGTGCCAGCAGCGTAGGTGGGTCAGGGGTCTACGAGCAGTACTTC; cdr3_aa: CASSVGGSGVYEQYF
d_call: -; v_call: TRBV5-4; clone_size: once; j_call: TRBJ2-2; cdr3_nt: TGTGCCAGCAGCTACCTAGCCCAACGAGGCACCGGGGAGCTGTTTTTT; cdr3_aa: CASSYLAQRGTGELFF
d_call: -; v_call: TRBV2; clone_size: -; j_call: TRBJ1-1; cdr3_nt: TGTGCCAGCAACGAGAACACTGAAGCTTTCTTT; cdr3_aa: CASNENTEAFF
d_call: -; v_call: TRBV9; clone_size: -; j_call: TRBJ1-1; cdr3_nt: TGTGCCAGCAGCGTTGGGCTGGCGAGTGAAGCTTTCTTT; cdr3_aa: CASSVGLASEAFF
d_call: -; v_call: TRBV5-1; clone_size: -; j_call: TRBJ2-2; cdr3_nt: TGCGCCAGCAGCTTGGGAGGGACTGCGAACACCGGGGAGCTGTTTTTT; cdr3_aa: CASSLGGTANTGELFF
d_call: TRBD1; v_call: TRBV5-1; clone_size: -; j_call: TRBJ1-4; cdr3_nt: TGCGCCAGCAGCTCTCACTACAGGGGGCTCGATGAAAAACTGTTTTTT; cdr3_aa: CASSSHYRGLDEKLFF